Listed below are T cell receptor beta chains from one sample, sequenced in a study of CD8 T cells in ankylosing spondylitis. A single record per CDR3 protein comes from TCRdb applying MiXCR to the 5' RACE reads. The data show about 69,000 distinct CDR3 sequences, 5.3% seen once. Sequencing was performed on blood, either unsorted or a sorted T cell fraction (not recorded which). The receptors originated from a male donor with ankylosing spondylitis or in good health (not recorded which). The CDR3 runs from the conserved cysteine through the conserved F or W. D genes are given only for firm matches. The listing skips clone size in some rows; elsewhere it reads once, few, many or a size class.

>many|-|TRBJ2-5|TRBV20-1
CSGGDQETQYF
TGCAGTGGGGGGGATCAAGAGACCCAGTACTTC
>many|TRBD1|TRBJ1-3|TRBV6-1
CASNRQGTSGNTIYF
TGTGCCAGCAATCGACAGGGGACCTCTGGAAACACCATATATTTT
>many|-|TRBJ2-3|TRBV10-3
CAIRNPLDTQYF
TGTGCCATCAGAAATCCGTTGGATACGCAGTATTTT
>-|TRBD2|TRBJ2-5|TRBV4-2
CAISPRAGGSGEQETQYF
TGTGCCATCAGCCCCCGGGCGGGGGGCAGCGGGGAGCAAGAGACCCAGTACTTC
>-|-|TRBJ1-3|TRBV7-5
CTSVPEVIEQGFSGNTIYF
-
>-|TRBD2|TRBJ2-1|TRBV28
CASSRAGVYYNEQFF
TGTGCCAGCAGTCGAGCGGGGGTGTACTACAATGAGCAGTTCTTC
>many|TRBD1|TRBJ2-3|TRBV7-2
CASSLGQGAFGTQYF
TGTGCCAGCAGCTTGGGACAGGGGGCTTTTGGTACGCAGTATTTT
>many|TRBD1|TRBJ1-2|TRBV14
CASSLRGQGADGYTF
TGTGCCAGCAGCCTCCGAGGACAGGGGGCCGATGGCTACACCTTC
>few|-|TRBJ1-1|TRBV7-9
CASSLDGGSEAFF
TGTGCCAGCAGCTTAGACGGGGGGTCTGAAGCTTTCTTT
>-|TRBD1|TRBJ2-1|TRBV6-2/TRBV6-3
CASDRGGSYNEQFF
TGTGCCAGCGACAGGGGGGGCTCCTACAATGAGCAGTTCTTC
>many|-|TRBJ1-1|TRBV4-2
CASSQDTGGAHTEAFF
TGTGCCAGCAGCCAAGACACTGGGGGCGCCCATACTGAAGCTTTCTTT
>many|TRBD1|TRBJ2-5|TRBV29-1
CSASGGWEETQYF
TGCAGCGCTTCAGGGGGCTGGGAGGAGACCCAGTACTTC
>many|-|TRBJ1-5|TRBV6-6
CASNMQPQHF
TGTGCCAGCAACATGCAGCCCCAGCATTTT
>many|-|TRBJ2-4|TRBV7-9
CASSFLGEDIQYF
TGTGCCAGCAGCTTCCTTGGGGAGGACATTCAGTACTTC
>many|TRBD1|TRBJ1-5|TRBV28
CASSLLLWGQGFLNSNQPQHF
TGTGCCAGCAGTTTATTATTATGGGGACAGGGTTTTCTCAATAGCAATCAGCCCCAGCATTTT
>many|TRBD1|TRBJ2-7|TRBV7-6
CASSPGTGNYEQYF
TGTGCCAGCAGCCCCGGGACAGGGAACTACGAGCAGTACTTC
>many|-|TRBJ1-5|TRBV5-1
CASSLEGNGNQPQHF
TGCGCCAGCAGCTTAGAAGGGAATGGAAATCAGCCCCAGCATTTT
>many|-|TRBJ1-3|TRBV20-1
CSAKERGSGNTIYF
TGCAGTGCTAAAGAAAGGGGCTCTGGAAACACCATATATTTT
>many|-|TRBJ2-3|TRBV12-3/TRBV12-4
CASGGLADTDTQYF
TGTGCCAGTGGGGGGTTAGCGGACACAGATACGCAGTATTTT
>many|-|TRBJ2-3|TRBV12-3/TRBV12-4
CASKVVVSTDTQYF
TGTGCCAGCAAGGTGGTCGTTAGCACAGATACGCAGTATTTT
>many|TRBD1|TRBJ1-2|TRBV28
CASSRPGQEGGYTF
TGTGCCAGCAGTCGACCGGGACAGGAAGGGGGCTACACCTTC
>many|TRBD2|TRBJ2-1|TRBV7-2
CASSLGSGVGDEQFF
TGTGCCAGCAGCTTGGGTAGCGGGGTGGGAGATGAGCAGTTCTTC